A selection of T cell receptor beta chains follows, all from one sample in a study of cytomegalovirus exposure and HLA in healthy donors. Assay used: immunoSEQ multiplex PCR; TCRdb lists only in-frame clones, some missing. Among 55,000 to 85,000 clones listed, 55% to 70% were seen once. The material sequenced was PBMCs. These receptors were obtained from a woman between 50 and 59 years old in good health and CMV-seronegative. CDR3s include the opening cysteine and the closing phenylalanine or tryptophan. A D gene is named only where the DNA matches it firmly. Clone size is shown for a subset of rows, as once, few, many or a class of expanded clone.

TRBJ2-7,-,-,TRBV9,TGTGCCAGCAGCCTTAGTCGCGGCGAGCAGTACTTC,CASSLSRGEQYF
TRBJ2-7,TRBD1,-,TRBV7-8,TGTGCCAGCAGCTTAATAGGGACAGCTAACATTTACGAGCAGTACTTC,CASSLIGTANIYEQYF
TRBJ2-3,TRBD2,few,TRBV4-3,TGCGCCAGCAGCCGGGACTGGGGACTAGCGGGAGGGGGGTCTACGCAGTATTTT,CASSRDWGLAGGGSTQYF
TRBJ1-3,TRBD1,-,TRBV6-5,TGTGCCAGTAGGGGGCCTGGAAACACCATATATTTT,CASRGPGNTIYF
TRBJ2-4,-,-,TRBV19,TGTGCCAGCAGGGATTTAGCCAAAAACATTCAGTACTTC,CASRDLAKNIQYF
TRBJ1-2,TRBD1,-,TRBV15,TGTGCCACCAGCAGACACGGGACAGTTAACTATGGCTACACCTTC,CATSRHGTVNYGYTF
TRBJ2-1,-,-,TRBV4-1,TGCGCCAGCAGCCAAGATCTGGAGATCTCGCAGTTCTTC,CASSQDLEISQFF
TRBJ2-5,TRBD1,-,TRBV7-2,TGTGCCAGCGGACAGGGGGCAGGAGAGACCCAGTACTTC,CASGQGAGETQYF
TRBJ2-7,TRBD1,-,TRBV5-1,TGCGCCAGCAGCCCGGGACAGGGCCCCTACGAGCAGTACTTC,CASSPGQGPYEQYF
TRBJ1-4,-,-,TRBV6-5,TGTGCCAGCAGTAACAGTGAAAAACTGTTTTTT,CASSNSEKLFF
TRBJ2-3,TRBD2,-,TRBV16,TGTGCCAGCAGCCAGAGACGACTAGCGGAGGCCGATACGCAGTATTTT,CASSQRRLAEADTQYF
TRBJ2-7,TRBD1,-,TRBV29-1,TGCAGCGTTGGTTCAGGGACAGTCGACGGAGAGCAGTACTTC,CSVGSGTVDGEQYF
TRBJ2-3,TRBD2,-,TRBV4-3,TGCGTCAGCAGCCACCAGGGACTAGCGGGAGATCAGAATACGCAGTATTTT,CVSSHQGLAGDQNTQYF
TRBJ2-1,-,few,TRBV25-1,TGTGCCAGCAGTGAATCTAGTTCCGGGAAAGTCAGCGACGATGAGCAGTTCTTC,CASSESSSGKVSDDEQFF
TRBJ2-5,TRBD1,few,TRBV11-1,TGTGCCAGCAGCTTAGAGGTAGGGGGCTACCCCCGAGAGACCCAGTACTTC,CASSLEVGGYPRETQYF
TRBJ1-2,-,-,TRBV5-1,TGCGCCAGCAGCCCGGGTTGGCAGCGGCCTAACTATGGCTACACCTTC,CASSPGWQRPNYGYTF
TRBJ2-7,TRBD2,-,TRBV27,TGTGCCAGCAGTTTTTCCTCGGGAGGAATCTCCTACGAGCAGTACTTC,CASSFSSGGISYEQYF
TRBJ2-1,-,-,TRBV7-9,TGTGCCAGCAGCCGAGCCCCCGAAACCTGGTTCTTC,CASSRAPETWFF
TRBJ1-1,TRBD1,-,TRBV5-1,TGCGCCAGCACCACCCTTCCCCAGGGGGCTAGCACTGAAGCTTTCTTT,CASTTLPQGASTEAFF
TRBJ2-5,TRBD1,-,TRBV30,TGTGCCTGGAGTGTACAGGGGAACACCCAGTACTTC,CAWSVQGNTQYF
TRBJ2-7,TRBD1,-,TRBV6-5,TGTGCCAGCAGTAACAACAGGGGAAGGAACGAGCAGTACTTC,CASSNNRGRNEQYF
TRBJ1-1,-,-,TRBV4-1,TGCGCCAGCAGCCAAGTAAGGGAGACTGAAGCTTTCTTT,CASSQVRETEAFF
TRBJ1-5,TRBD1,-,TRBV4-1,TGCGCCAGCAGCCGAGATGGCGGACAGGACTATCAGCCCCAGCATTTT,CASSRDGGQDYQPQHF
TRBJ1-4,-,-,TRBV9,TGTGCCAGCAGCGTATCGGGGTACGATGAAAAACTGTTTTTT,CASSVSGYDEKLFF
TRBJ1-4,-,-,TRBV29-1,TGCAGCGCAGAGACAGCTGAAAAACTGTTTTTT,CSAETAEKLFF
TRBJ2-6,TRBD2,-,TRBV30,TGTGCCTGGATAGATGGTGAGGGACTAGCGTACTCTGGGGCCAACGTCCTGACTTTC,CAWIDGEGLAYSGANVLTF
TRBJ1-5,-,few,TRBV2,TGTGCCAGCAGTTCCGACATTGCGCGGCCCCAGCATTTT,CASSSDIARPQHF
TRBJ2-5,-,-,TRBV21-1,TGTGCCAGCAGCCCAAACGGAATAGAGGAACGCCCGACTCAAGAGACCCAGTACTTC,CASSPNGIEERPTQETQYF
TRBJ2-1,TRBD2,-,TRBV27,TGTGCCAGCAGCGTTTTAGCGGGGGCCTCCTACAATGAGCAGTTCTTC,CASSVLAGASYNEQFF
TRBJ1-3,-,-,TRBV7-2,TGTGCCAGCAGCTCCGGGAATTCTGGAAACACCATATATTTT,CASSSGNSGNTIYF
TRBJ1-2,TRBD1,-,TRBV7-8,TGTGCCAGCAGCTTGGGGACAGGGGGCGTCTATGGCTACACCTTC,CASSLGTGGVYGYTF
TRBJ2-1,-,-,TRBV5-1,TGCGCCAGCAGCCTCGACAGTAACAATGAGCAGTTCTTC,CASSLDSNNEQFF
TRBJ1-5,-,-,TRBV19,TGTGCCAGTAGTGACGACCGACAGGACCTTTGGCAGCCCCAGCATTTT,CASSDDRQDLWQPQHF
TRBJ2-2,-,-,TRBV7-6,TGTGCCAGCAGCCCCTATTCCAACACCGGGGAGCTGTTTTTT,CASSPYSNTGELFF
TRBJ1-1,-,few,TRBV7-3,TGTGCCAGCAGCCCAAGTGGGGCTCCAAACACTGAAGCTTTCTTT,CASSPSGAPNTEAFF
TRBJ1-4,-,-,TRBV5-1,TGCGCCAGCAGCTTGGATTCGGGGGGGAATGAAAAACTGTTTTTT,CASSLDSGGNEKLFF
TRBJ1-5,-,-,TRBV21-1,TGTGCCAGAAACCTAATGGGGGGTAGAGACAATCAGCCCCAGCATTTT,CARNLMGGRDNQPQHF
TRBJ2-1,TRBD1,-,TRBV7-9,TGTGCCAGCACCTCGGATTCGGGACAGGGCCCCAATGAGCAGTTCTTC,CASTSDSGQGPNEQFF
TRBJ2-7,TRBD1,-,TRBV18,TGTGCCAGCTCAGCGACAGGGGCTACCTACGAGCAGTACTTC,CASSATGATYEQYF
TRBJ2-1,-,-,TRBV2,TGTGCCAGCAGTCCCTGGGCGGGGCCCATGACCAATGAGCAGTTCTTC,CASSPWAGPMTNEQFF
TRBJ2-7,TRBD2,once,TRBV4-3,TGCGCCAGCAGCCAAGATCGACTAGCGGGGTCCTACGAGCAGTACTTC,CASSQDRLAGSYEQYF
TRBJ2-7,-,few,TRBV7-9,TGTGCCAGCAGCCCAACGACAGTTTACGAGCAGTACTTC,CASSPTTVYEQYF
TRBJ2-7,-,-,TRBV30,TGTGCCTGGACGGTACGAGTAAGGATCGGGCGGGGGCAGTACTTC,CAWTVRVRIGRGQYF
TRBJ2-2,-,-,TRBV9,TGTGCCAGCAGCGTCCGTGGGGACACTACGAACACCGGGGAGCTGTTTTTT,CASSVRGDTTNTGELFF
TRBJ1-1,-,-,TRBV7-3,TGTGCCAGCAGCCCAGGCAGGGAAACTGAAGCTTTCTTT,CASSPGRETEAFF
TRBJ2-5,TRBD2,-,TRBV27,TGTGCCAGCAGTAGACTAGCGGGAGGGCCGGGGCGGGAGACCCAGTACTTC,CASSRLAGGPGRETQYF
TRBJ1-5,-,-,TRBV27,TGTGCCAGCAGTTCCTACTTTGGTCAGCCCCAGCATTTT,CASSSYFGQPQHF
TRBJ2-1,TRBD2,once,TRBV18,TGTGCCAGCTCACGTGCTACTAGCGGGGTATACAATGAGCAGTTCTTC,CASSRATSGVYNEQFF
TRBJ1-5,-,-,TRBV28,TGTGCCAGCCAGATGGGGGGGCTAAGGGATCAGCCCCAGCATTTT,CASQMGGLRDQPQHF
TRBJ2-2,TRBD2,once,TRBV11-2,TGTGCCAGCAGCTTAGACCTACTAGCGGGAGGGCTGTTTTTT,CASSLDLLAGGLFF
TRBJ2-2,-,once,TRBV19,TGTGCCAGTAGAGGGACGGGGGTTACCGGGGAGCTGTTTTTT,CASRGTGVTGELFF
TRBJ2-7,TRBD1,-,TRBV19,TGTGCCAGTGGCAACAGGGGCAGTTTGACGCGCGAGCAGTACTTC,CASGNRGSLTREQYF
TRBJ1-4,TRBD1,-,TRBV4-3,TGCGCCAGCAGCCAAGTTCTCCAGAGGGACAGGGGTAAACTGTTTTTT,CASSQVLQRDRGKLFF
TRBJ1-1,-,few,TRBV4-1,TGCGCCAGCAGTCAAGAGAGGACAGAGCCCACTGAAGCTTTCTTT,CASSQERTEPTEAFF
TRBJ2-7,-,-,TRBV6-1,TGTGCCAGCAGTGACAGGGTTCAGTCCTACGAGCAGTACTTC,CASSDRVQSYEQYF